The following is a T cell receptor (beta chain) sequence with its context. Its target antigen remains unknown. Per-base qualities were not stored, and no clone one base away is much larger. TCRbeta CDR3 regions were amplified from genomic DNA using the immunoSEQ Assay, a bias-controlled multiplex PCR. In the paper's pipeline: Nucleated cell counts per sample were estimated from amplification of reference gene primers within the assay. To quantify the absolute abundance of each unique TCRbeta CDR3 rearrangement, sequence reads were collapsed and filtered. Productive Simpson clonality was computed per sample as the square root of Simpson's diversity index over productive rearrangements. TCRdb provides this immuneACCESS table in a form limited to in-frame rearrangements. Some clones are lacking; in checked studies, under half of them reflect an unresolved V gene, and why the rest are absent is not known. V and J calls and clone size follow that table, whereas D and trimming were derived from the DNA. Here the sample has almost 200,000 clones; less than 90% occur a single time. The ten most abundant clones make up 0.78% of the sample.

The data were obtained in a study of blood T cell repertoires in COVID-19 (dated by TCRdb to between 2020 and 2021). Looking at the study overall: The collaborator samples originated in the United States, Italy and Spain and spanned the acute and convalescent phases of COVID-19. The prospective study material was composed of cDNA or gDNA derived from T cells, B-cell-depleted T cells, or PBMCs. Subjects who had been exposed to COVID-19, were actively infected with it, or had recovered from it provided the deeply sampled blood TCRbeta repertoires that made up the dataset. The repertoires were made available in a free public database intended to serve as a resource for research on the immune response to SARS-CoV-2. The samples were drawn from the first 160 participants of the ongoing ImmuneRACE study and from over a thousand subjects provided by 6 global collaborators. Nearly every sample came with metadata listing a de-identified subject ID, COVID-19 status, age in years and sex. Where available, HLA class I and class II types were obtained from metadata supplied by the sample provider rather than from assay-based typing.

Overall study outcomes, separate from this receptor: Clinical and demographic metadata were provided uncurated, with the amount varying by source and participant.

Its CDR3 holds 17 amino acids, cysteine through phenylalanine. CDR3 DNA is the only sequence kept; it has 51 bases, read in frame from the first base. Taken from the germline V gene, the CDR1 and CDR2 loops are KGHSH and LQKENI. Relative to germline, V is missing 3 bases and J is missing 0 bases, with 7 bases of the junction outside any gene match. Each collaborating institution followed its own protocols to collect whole blood in K2EDTA tubes. For TCRbeta analysis, collaborators shipped samples in one of three forms: frozen whole blood, isolated PBMCs, or DNA extracted from either of those sample types.

The clonotype was recovered from a woman in her sixties or seventies with acute or convalescent COVID-19. The chain links TRBV18 with TRBJ2-2; TRBD1 matches 7 bases in the middle. The source material was peripheral blood. The DNA sequence follows: TGTGCCAGCTCACCCGAACAGGGGTCGACGAACACCGGGGAGCTGTTTTTT. It specifies CASSPEQGSTNTGELFF.